The 18 T cell receptor beta chains below come from one sample, sequenced in a study of blood T cell repertoires in COVID-19. Using immunoSEQ multiplex PCR, the repertoire was profiled, and TCRdb retains in-frame clones only, with some absent. This table has 13,000 or so clones, about 80% appearing once. The sample was peripheral blood. The receptors here all came from a woman older than 75 with acute or convalescent COVID-19.

This chain joins TRBV19 and TRBJ2-4; 7 bases match TRBD2. The CDR3 totals 13 residues. Germline assignment: CDR1 LNHDA and CDR2 SQIVND (reference sequence). The V gene end was trimmed by 9 bases and the J gene end by 7 bases; junction bases not matched to a gene: 9. This chain's CDR3 is CASVEPGGNIQYF. The CDR3 coding sequence is TGTGCCAGCGTCGAGCCCGGGGGGAACATTCAGTACTTC. Drawing the rest from reference TRBV19 and TRBJ2-4, the complete variable domain is DGGITQSPKYLFRKEGQNVTLSCEQNLNHDAMYWYRQDPGQGLRLIYYSQIVNDFQKGDIAEGYSVSREKKESFPLTVTSAQKNPTAFYLCASVEPGGNIQYFGAGTRLSVL.

CDR3 residues: CASSYSRPRQGYGYTF. In DNA, the CDR3 is TGTGCCAGCAGTTACTCGAGGCCCCGACAGGGGTATGGCTACACCTTC. The genes are TRBV6-5 and TRBJ1-2, with TRBD1 matching over 8 bases. This CDR3 spans 16 amino acids. Germline V gene sequence: CDR1 MNHEY, CDR2 SVGAGI. Unmatched junction bases numbered 8, after V lost 0 bases and J lost 5 bases.

The V and J genes are TRBV5-4 and TRBJ1-4; 8 nucleotides agree with TRBD1. The V gene's germline CDR1 is SGHNT and CDR2 YYREEE (reference sequence). With 1 base clipped from V and 5 bases from J, the junction kept 1 base outside the gene matches. CDR3 size: 14 residues. Here the CDR3 reads CASSLQGANEKLFF. The CDR3 DNA follows: TGTGCCAGCAGCTTGCAGGGGGCCAATGAAAAACTGTTTTTT.

The CDR3 region has the DNA TGCGCCAGCAGCCCCGGACTAGCCTCAGATACGCAGTATTTT. It encodes CASSPGLASDTQYF. This sequence joins TRBV5-1 and TRBJ2-3; the match to TRBD2 covers 8 bases. Losses at the gene ends were 4 bases for V and 4 bases for J; bases not matched to a gene: 5. Germline loops: CDR1 SGHRS, CDR2 YFSETQ. This CDR3 contains 14 residues. The entire variable domain, with the rest obtained from reference TRBV5-1 and TRBJ2-3, is as follows: KAGVTQTPRYLIKTRGQQVTLSCSPISGHRSVSWYQQTPGQGLQFLFEYFSETQRNKGNFPGRFSGRQFSNSRSEMNVSTLELGDSALYLCASSPGLASDTQYFGPGTRLTVL.

The chain recombines TRBV4-1 with TRBJ2-1; 12 bases match TRBD1. V was pared by 1 base and J by 7 bases, with 8 bases of the junction left unmatched. CDR3 length: 17 residues. CDR1 and CDR2 from the germline V gene are MGHRA and YSYEKL. The CDR3 bases are TGCGCCAGCAGCCAAGTGGCCGGGACAGGGGGCTTGAATGAGCAGTTCTTC. Protein: CASSQVAGTGGLNEQFF.

The J gene is TRBJ1-6, the V gene TRBV28, with 8 bases identical to TRBD1. CDR3 length equals 14 residues. Germline V gene lookup returns CDR1 MDHEN and CDR2 SYDVKM. J gave up 9 bases and V 4 bases, and 5 bases lay outside the gene matches. The CDR3 bases are TGTGCCAGCAGTTCGCAGGGGGCCAGTTCACCCCTCCACTTT. This encodes CASSSQGASSPLHF. The full variable domain, completed using reference TRBV28 and TRBJ1-6, is DVKVTQSSRYLVKRTGEKVFLECVQDMDHENMFWYRQDPGLGLRLIYFSYDVKMKEKGDIPEGYSVSREKKERFSLILESASTNQTSMYLCASSSQGASSPLHFGNGTRLTVT.

This clone was seen once. The chain employs TRBV7-2 and TRBJ1-1, with D uncertain. The CDR3 consists of 14 residues. In germline, CDR1 is SGHTA, CDR2 FQGNSA. Trimming left V 1 base short and J 12 bases short, with 18 bases between. The CDR3 protein is CASSLGMTGGRTFF. The CDR3 bases are TGTGCCAGCAGCTTAGGAATGACGGGAGGCAGGACTTTCTTT.

This clone was counted once. This chain uses TRBV30 with TRBJ1-1, with 9 bases that match TRBD1. Per germline, CDR1 GTSNPN and CDR2 SVGIG (reference sequence). Germline trimming cut 3 bases from V and 8 bases from J; bases unmatched to any gene: 13. There are 15 residues in the CDR3. The CDR3 sequence is CAWRPTGGPGTEAFF. DNA of the CDR3: TGTGCCTGGAGACCAACAGGGGGCCCCGGAACAGAAGCTTTCTTT.

The gene calls are TRBV6-2 or TRBV6-3 and TRBJ2-2, with 8 bases fitting TRBD1. The CDR3 extends over 17 amino acids. Trimming took 0 bases from V and 4 from J; bases not matched to a gene: 7. Per the germline V gene, CDR1 is MNHEY and CDR2 is SVGEGT. The CDR3 DNA reads TGTGCCAGCAGTTACTCGATGGGCGGACAGGGCACCGGGGAGCTGTTTTTT. This codes for CASSYSMGGQGTGELFF.

The V gene is TRBV27, the J gene TRBJ1-1, with 8 bases matching TRBD1. This CDR3 comprises 15 residues. The J segment lost 1 base and the V segment lost 0 bases, leaving 1 base of the junction unmatched. Per the germline V gene, CDR1 is MNHEY and CDR2 is SMNVEV (reference sequence). The CDR3 region is CASSLSGTGNTEAFF. The DNA for the CDR3 is TGTGCCAGCAGTTTATCCGGGACAGGGAACACTGAAGCTTTCTTT.

The rearrangement links TRBV25-1 to TRBJ2-7; maybe TRBD2 (5 bases). Trimming left V 4 bases short and J 7 bases short, with 17 bases between. Germline V gene lookup returns CDR1 MGHDK and CDR2 SYGVNS. There are 14 residues in the CDR3. CDR3 in amino acids: CASSVHGLHGEQYF. CDR3 sequence (DNA): TGTGCCAGCAGTGTACACGGACTCCACGGAGAGCAGTACTTC.

The CDR3 spells CASSQYGQANSPLHF. The CDR3 DNA follows: TGCGCCAGCAGCCAATATGGGCAGGCGAATTCACCCCTCCACTTT. The rearrangement joins TRBV4-3 to TRBJ1-6; D is uncertain. CDR3 length: 15 amino acids. The germline V gene has CDR1 LGHNA and CDR2 YSLEER. V was pared by 2 bases and J by 7 bases, with 12 bases between.

The chain has TRBV7-9 and TRBJ2-1, with 12 bases matching TRBD2. The CDR3 is 15 residues long. With V trimmed by 1 base and J by 9 bases, 4 bases remained unmatched. Looked up from germline, CDR1 is SEHNR and CDR2 is FQNEAQ (reference sequence). DNA for the CDR3: TGTGCCAGCAGCTTAGTACTAGCGGGGGGTGGTGAGCAGTTCTTC. The encoded protein is CASSLVLAGGGEQFF.

The chain recombines TRBV7-2 with TRBJ2-5; 10 nucleotides agree with TRBD1. Germline V gene data show CDR1 as SGHTA and CDR2 as FQGNSA. With V trimmed by 2 bases and J by 4 bases, 7 bases remained unmatched. CDR3 length: 16 residues. As DNA, the CDR3 is TGTGCCAGCAGCTTAATTCCCGGGACAGGGGCAGAGACCCAGTACTTC. Translated: CASSLIPGTGAETQYF.

The chain carries TRBV4-1 and TRBJ1-1, with 8 bases lining up with TRBD1. The germline V gene encodes CDR1 MGHRA and CDR2 YSYEKL. With 5 bases clipped from V and 1 base from J, the junction kept 3 bases outside the gene matches. This CDR3 is 14 amino acids long. Here the CDR3 DNA reads TGCGCCAGCAGCAAGGACAGGGCGAACACTGAAGCTTTCTTT. Its protein product is CASSKDRANTEAFF.

The chain employs TRBV5-1 and TRBJ2-3; 8 bases fit TRBD1. Germline CDR1 SGHRS, CDR2 YFSETQ. Trimming removed 0 bases from V and 4 bases from J; junction bases left unmatched: 7. The CDR3 covers 16 residues. CDR3 sequence reads: CASSLAGQGRADTQYF. The CDR3 DNA reads as TGCGCCAGCAGCTTGGCTGGACAGGGTAGGGCAGATACGCAGTATTTT. Full variable domain (rest looked up from reference TRBV5-1 and TRBJ2-3): KAGVTQTPRYLIKTRGQQVTLSCSPISGHRSVSWYQQTPGQGLQFLFEYFSETQRNKGNFPGRFSGRQFSNSRSEMNVSTLELGDSALYLCASSLAGQGRADTQYFGPGTRLTVL.

The chain joins TRBV30 to TRBJ2-7; the match to TRBD2 covers 8 bases. V shed 2 bases, J shed 4 bases, and the junction held 10 bases outside the gene matches. Germline lookup yields CDR1 GTSNPN and CDR2 SVGIG (reference sequence). The CDR3 runs 15 residues. CDR3 DNA: TGTGCCTGGAGTTCGACGGGACTAGGAGGATACGAGCAGTACTTC. Translating gives CAWSSTGLGGYEQYF.

The chain carries TRBV4-2 and TRBJ1-1, with D perhaps matching TRBD1 (6 bases). Deletions cut 1 base from V and 0 bases from J, with 21 bases between. The germline V gene has CDR1 LGHNA and CDR2 YNFKEQ. CDR3 length: 19 residues. CDR3 in amino acids: CASSQVLVRGARLNTEAFF. Here the CDR3 DNA reads TGTGCCAGCAGCCAAGTCCTTGTCCGGGGGGCCCGACTGAACACTGAAGCTTTCTTT.